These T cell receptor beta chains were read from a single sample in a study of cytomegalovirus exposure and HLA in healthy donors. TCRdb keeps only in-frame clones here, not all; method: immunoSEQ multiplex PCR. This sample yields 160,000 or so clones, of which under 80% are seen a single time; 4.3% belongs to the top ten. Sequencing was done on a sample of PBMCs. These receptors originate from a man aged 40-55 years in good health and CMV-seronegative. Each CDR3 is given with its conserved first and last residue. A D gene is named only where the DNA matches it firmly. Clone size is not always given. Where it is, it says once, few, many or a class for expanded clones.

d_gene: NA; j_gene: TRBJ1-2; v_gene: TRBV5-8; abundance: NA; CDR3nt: TGTGCCAGCAGCCCAACGGGTTATGGCTACACCTTC; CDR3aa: CASSPTGYGYTF
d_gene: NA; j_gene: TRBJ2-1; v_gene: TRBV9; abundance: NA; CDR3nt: TGTGCCAGCAGCCCCCGTATGTTGGCGAGGCATGAGCAGTTCTTC; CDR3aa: CASSPRMLARHEQFF
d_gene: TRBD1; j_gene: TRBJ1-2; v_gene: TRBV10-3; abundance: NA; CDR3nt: TGTGCCATCGGGGGACAGGTAGCATATGGCTACACCTTC; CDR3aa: CAIGGQVAYGYTF
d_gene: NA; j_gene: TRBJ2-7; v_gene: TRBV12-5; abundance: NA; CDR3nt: TGTGCTAGTGGTTTGGCTGTACTGGAGCAGTACTTC; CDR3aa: CASGLAVLEQYF
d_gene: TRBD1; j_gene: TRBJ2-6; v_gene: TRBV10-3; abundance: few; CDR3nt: TGTGCCATCACTCCCGGGACAGGGTCCTCCAGCTCTGGGGCCAACGTCCTGACTTTC; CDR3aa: CAITPGTGSSSSGANVLTF
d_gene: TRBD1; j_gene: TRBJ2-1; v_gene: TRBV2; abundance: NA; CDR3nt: TGTGCCAGCAGGGCGGGACAGGGATTCGATGAACAGTTCTTC; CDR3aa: CASRAGQGFDEQFF
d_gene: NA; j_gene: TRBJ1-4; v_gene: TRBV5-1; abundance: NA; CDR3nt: TGCGCCAGCAGCCCCCGACAGAATGAAAAACTGTTTTTT; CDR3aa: CASSPRQNEKLFF
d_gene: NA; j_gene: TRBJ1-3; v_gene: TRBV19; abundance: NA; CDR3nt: TGTGCCAGTAGTATAAGTAGAGGCGCTGGAAACACCATATATTTT; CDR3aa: CASSISRGAGNTIYF
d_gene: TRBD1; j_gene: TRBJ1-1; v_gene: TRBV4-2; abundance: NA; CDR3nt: TGTGCCGGCAGCCTACAGGGGGGAGAGAGCACTGAAGCTTTCTTT; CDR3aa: CAGSLQGGESTEAFF
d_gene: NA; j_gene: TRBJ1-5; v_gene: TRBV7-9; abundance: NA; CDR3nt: TGTGCCAGCAGCTTGGAGGGTGGCAATCAGCCCCAGCATTTT; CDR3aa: CASSLEGGNQPQHF
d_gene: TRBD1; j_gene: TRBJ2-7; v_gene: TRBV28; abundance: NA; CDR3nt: TGTGCCAGCAGTTTACGGACAGGGAAAGCCTACGAGCAGTACTTC; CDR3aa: CASSLRTGKAYEQYF
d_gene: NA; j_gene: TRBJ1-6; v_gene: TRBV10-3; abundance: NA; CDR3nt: TGTGCCATCTGGGAGGGCTCTCACAATTCACCCCTCCACTTT; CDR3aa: CAIWEGSHNSPLHF
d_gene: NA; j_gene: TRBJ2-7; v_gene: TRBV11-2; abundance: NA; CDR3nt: TGTGCCAGCAGCTTAGCCAGGTTGGAGCAGTACTTC; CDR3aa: CASSLARLEQYF
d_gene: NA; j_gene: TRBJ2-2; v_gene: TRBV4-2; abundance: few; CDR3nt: TGTGCCAGCAGCCGAGGATCAGGGGCCAGAGAGGGGGAGCTGTTTTTT; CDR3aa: CASSRGSGAREGELFF
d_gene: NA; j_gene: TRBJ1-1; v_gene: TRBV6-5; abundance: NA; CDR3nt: TGTGCCAGCAGTTATTCGGGGGGGCTGTACACTGAAGCTTTCTTT; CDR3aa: CASSYSGGLYTEAFF
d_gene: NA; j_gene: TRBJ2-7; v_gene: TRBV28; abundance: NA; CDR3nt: TGTGCCAGCAGTTTAAACGTAGGATCACAGGACCTGGACGAGCAGTACTTC; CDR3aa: CASSLNVGSQDLDEQYF
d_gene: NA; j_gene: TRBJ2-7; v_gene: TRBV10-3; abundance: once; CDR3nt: TGTGCCATCAAAGAGAGGGAAGCGCAGTACTTC; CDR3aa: CAIKEREAQYF
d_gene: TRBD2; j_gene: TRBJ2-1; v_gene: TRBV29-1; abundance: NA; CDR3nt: TGCAGCGTCTCGGGGGGATCCTACAATGAGCAGTTCTTC; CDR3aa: CSVSGGSYNEQFF
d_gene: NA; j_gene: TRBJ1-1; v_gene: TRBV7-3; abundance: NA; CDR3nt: TGTGCCAGCAGCTTATTCCCGGGCACTGAAGCTTTCTTT; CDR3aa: CASSLFPGTEAFF
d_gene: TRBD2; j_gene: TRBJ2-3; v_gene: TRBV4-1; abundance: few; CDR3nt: TGCGCCAGCAGCCAAGGAGGGGAAAAGCGGGGGCTACTTACAGATACGCAGTATTTT; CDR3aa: CASSQGGEKRGLLTDTQYF
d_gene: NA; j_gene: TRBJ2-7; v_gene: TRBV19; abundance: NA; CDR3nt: TGTGCCAGTAGTATAGAGGAGGGGCCCTACGAGCAGTACTTC; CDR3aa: CASSIEEGPYEQYF
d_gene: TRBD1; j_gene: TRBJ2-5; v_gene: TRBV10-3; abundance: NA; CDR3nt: TGTGCCATCAGTTTGGGACAGGGGGAAGAGACCCAGTACTTC; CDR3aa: CAISLGQGEETQYF
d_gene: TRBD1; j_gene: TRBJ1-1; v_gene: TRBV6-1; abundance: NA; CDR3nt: TGTGCCAGCAGTGAAGGACTCACAGGGGCCTTGAGAAACACTGAAGCTTTCTTT; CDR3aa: CASSEGLTGALRNTEAFF